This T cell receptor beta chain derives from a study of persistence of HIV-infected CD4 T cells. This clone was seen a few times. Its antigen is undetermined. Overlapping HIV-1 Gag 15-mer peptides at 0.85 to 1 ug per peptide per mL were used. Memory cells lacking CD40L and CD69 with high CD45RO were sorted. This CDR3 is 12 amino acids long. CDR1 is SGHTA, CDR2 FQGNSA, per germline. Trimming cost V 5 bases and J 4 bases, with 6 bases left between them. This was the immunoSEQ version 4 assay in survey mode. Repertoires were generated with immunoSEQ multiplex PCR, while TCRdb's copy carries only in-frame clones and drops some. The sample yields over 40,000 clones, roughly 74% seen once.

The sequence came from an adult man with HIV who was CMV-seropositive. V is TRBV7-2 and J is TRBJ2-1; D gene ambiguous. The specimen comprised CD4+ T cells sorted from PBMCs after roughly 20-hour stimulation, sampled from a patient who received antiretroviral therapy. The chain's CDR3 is CASSLQYNEQFF. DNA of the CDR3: TGTGCCAGCAGCCTCCAATACAATGAGCAGTTCTTC.